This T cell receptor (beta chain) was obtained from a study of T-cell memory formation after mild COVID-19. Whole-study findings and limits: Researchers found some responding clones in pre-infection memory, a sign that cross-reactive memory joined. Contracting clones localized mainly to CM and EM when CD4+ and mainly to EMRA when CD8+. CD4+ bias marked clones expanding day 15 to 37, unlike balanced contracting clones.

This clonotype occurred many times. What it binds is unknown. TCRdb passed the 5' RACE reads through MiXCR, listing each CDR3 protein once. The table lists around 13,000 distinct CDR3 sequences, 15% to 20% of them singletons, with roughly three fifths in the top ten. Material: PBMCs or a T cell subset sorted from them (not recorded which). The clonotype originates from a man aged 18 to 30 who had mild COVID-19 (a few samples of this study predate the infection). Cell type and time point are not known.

The CDR3 coding sequence is TGTGCCAGCAGCCCCCCTAGCGGGGTCACGCAGTATTTT. Protein: CASSPPSGVTQYF. The rearrangement joins TRBV2 to TRBJ2-3; 9 bases are a match to TRBD2. In germline, CDR1 is SNHLY, CDR2 FYNNEI. The CDR3 consists of 13 residues. V lost 6 bases and J lost 9; bases outside the gene matches: 7.